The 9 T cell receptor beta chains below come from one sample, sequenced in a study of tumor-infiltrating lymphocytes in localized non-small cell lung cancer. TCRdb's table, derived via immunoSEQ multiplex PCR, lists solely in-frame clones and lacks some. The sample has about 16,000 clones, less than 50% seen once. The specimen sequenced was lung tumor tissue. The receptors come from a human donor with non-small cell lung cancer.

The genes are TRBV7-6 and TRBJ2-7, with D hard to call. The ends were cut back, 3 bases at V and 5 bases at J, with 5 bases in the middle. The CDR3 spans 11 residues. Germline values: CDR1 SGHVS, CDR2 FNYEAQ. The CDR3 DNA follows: TGTGCCAGCAGCTTTAGAAACGAGCAGTACTTC. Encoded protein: CASSFRNEQYF.

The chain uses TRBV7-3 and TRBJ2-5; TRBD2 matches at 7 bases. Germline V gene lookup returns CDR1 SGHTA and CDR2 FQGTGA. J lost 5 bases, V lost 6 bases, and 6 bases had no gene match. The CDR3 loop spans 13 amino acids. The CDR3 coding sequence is TGTGCCAGCAGTTCCGGGACTATGGAGACCCAGTACTTC. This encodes CASSSGTMETQYF.

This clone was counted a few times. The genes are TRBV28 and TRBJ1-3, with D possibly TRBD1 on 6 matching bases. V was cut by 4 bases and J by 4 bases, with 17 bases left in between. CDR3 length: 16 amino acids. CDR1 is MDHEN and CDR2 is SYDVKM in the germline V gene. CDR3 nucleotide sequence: TGTGCCAGCAGTTCAGAACCCCAGGGGTACGGAAACACCATATATTTT. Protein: CASSSEPQGYGNTIYF.

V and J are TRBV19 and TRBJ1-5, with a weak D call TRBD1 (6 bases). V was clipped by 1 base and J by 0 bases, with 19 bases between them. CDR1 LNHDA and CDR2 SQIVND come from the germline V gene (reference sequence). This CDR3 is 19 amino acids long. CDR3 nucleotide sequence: TGTGCCAGTAGTATAGCCCCGATACAGGGCTACTATAGCAATCAGCCCCAGCATTTT. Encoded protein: CASSIAPIQGYYSNQPQHF.

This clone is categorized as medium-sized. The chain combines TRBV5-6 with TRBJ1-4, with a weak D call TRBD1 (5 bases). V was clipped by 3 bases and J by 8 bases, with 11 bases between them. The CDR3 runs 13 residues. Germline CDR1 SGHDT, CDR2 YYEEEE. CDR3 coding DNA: TGTGCCAGCAGCTCGGGGACCTCCGAAAAACTGTTTTTT. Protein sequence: CASSSGTSEKLFF.

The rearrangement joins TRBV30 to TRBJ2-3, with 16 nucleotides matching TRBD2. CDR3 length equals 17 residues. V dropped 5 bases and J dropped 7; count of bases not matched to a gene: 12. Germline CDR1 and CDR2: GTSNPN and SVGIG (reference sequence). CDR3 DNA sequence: TGTGCCTGGGGTTCTCATCCGGGACTAGCGGGGGGGAATACGCAGTATTTT. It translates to CAWGSHPGLAGGNTQYF.

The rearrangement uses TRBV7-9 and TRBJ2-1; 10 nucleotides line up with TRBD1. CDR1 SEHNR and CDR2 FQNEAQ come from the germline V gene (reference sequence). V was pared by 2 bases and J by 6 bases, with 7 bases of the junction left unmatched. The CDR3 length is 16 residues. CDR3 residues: CASSLSLDRGFNEQFF. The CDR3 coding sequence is TGTGCCAGCAGCTTATCCCTGGACAGGGGGTTCAATGAGCAGTTCTTC.

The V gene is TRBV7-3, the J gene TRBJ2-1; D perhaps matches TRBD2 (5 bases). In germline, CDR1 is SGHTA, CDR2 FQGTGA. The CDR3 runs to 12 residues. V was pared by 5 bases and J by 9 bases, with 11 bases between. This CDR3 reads CASSQDFSEQFF. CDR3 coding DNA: TGTGCCAGCAGCCAGGACTTCAGTGAGCAGTTCTTC.

The CDR3 DNA sequence: TGCGCCAGCAGCCAAGAGGGAAGACGGGGGGTCAATGAGCAGTTCTTC. It translates to CASSQEGRRGVNEQFF. The V gene is TRBV4-3, the J gene TRBJ2-1; 7 nucleotides align to TRBD2. CDR1 is LGHNA and CDR2 is YSLEER in the germline V gene. The CDR3 is made up of 16 amino acids. J lost 6 bases, V lost 0 bases, and 8 bases had no gene match.